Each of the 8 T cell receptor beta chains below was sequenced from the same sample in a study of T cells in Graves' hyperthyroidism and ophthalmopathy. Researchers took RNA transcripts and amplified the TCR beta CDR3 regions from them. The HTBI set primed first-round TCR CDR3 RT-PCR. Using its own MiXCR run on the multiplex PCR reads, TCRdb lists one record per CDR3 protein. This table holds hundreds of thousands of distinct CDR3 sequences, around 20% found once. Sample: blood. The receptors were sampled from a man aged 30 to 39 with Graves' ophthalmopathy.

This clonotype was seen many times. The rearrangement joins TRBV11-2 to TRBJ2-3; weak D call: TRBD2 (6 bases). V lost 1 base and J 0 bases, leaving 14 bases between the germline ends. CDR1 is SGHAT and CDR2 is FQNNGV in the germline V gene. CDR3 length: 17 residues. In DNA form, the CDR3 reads TGTGCCAGCAGCTTAGGGGTAAAGGGACTGAGCACAGATACGCAGTATTTT. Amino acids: CASSLGVKGLSTDTQYF.

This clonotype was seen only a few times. The CDR3 nucleotides read TGTGCCATCAGTGGAGAGAATCAGCCCCAGCATTTT. This translates into CAISGENQPQHF. The chain joins TRBV10-3 to TRBJ1-5; D gene ambiguous. The germline V gene has CDR1 ENHRY and CDR2 SYGVKD. This CDR3 has 12 residues. With 4 bases removed from V and 4 bases from J, the gap between germline ends came to 5 bases.

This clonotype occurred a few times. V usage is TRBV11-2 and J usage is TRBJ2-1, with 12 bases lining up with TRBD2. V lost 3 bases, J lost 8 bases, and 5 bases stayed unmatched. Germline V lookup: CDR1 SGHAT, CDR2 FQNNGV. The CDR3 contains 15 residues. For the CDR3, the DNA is TGTGCCAGCAGCTTCGTACTAGCGGGAGGAGATGAGCAGTTCTTC. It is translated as CASSFVLAGGDEQFF.

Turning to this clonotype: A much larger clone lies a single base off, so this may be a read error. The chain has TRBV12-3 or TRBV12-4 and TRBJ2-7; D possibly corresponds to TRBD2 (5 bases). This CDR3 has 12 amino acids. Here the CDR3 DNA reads TGTGCCAGCTCCGCACTAGGCTACGGGCAGTACTTC. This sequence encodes CASSALGYGQYF.

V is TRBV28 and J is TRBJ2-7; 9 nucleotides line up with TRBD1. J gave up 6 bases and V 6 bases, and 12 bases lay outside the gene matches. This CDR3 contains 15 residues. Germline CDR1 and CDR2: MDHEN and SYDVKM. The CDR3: CASSRAGTGLSEQYF. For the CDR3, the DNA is TGTGCCAGCAGCAGGGCCGGGACAGGGCTCTCCGAGCAGTACTTC. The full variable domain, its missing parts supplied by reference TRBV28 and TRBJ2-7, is DVKVTQSSRYLVKRTGEKVFLECVQDMDHENMFWYRQDPGLGLRLIYFSYDVKMKEKGDIPEGYSVSREKKERFSLILESASTNQTSMYLCASSRAGTGLSEQYFGPGTRLTVT.

The CDR3 nucleotides read TGTGCCAGCAGCATGACTAGCGGGAGGGGGTCCTACGAGCAGTACTTC. It translates to CASSMTSGRGSYEQYF. The rearrangement uses TRBV7-9 and TRBJ2-7, with 14 nucleotides matching TRBD2. The germline V gene encodes CDR1 SEHNR and CDR2 FQNEAQ (reference sequence). The CDR3 has 16 amino acids. The J segment lost 1 base and the V segment lost 5 bases, leaving 4 bases of the junction unmatched.

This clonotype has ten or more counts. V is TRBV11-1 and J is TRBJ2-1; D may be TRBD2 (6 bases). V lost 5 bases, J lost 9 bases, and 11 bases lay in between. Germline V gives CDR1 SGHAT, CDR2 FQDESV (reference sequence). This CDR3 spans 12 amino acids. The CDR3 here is CASSRGAVEQFF. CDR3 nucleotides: TGTGCCAGCAGCCGCGGGGCAGTTGAGCAGTTCTTC.

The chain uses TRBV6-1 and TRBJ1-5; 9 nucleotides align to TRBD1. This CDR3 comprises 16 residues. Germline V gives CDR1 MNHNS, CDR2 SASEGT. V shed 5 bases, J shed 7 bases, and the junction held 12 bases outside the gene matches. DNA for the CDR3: TGTGCCAGCAGTCGTACCGGGACAGGGTTTAGGCAGCCCCAGCATTTT. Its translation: CASSRTGTGFRQPQHF.